This T cell receptor (beta chain) appears in the sequencing data of a study of shared clonotypes between healthy human individuals. Study information: The study used three CD4 naive, three CD4 memory, two CD8 naive and one CD8 memory plate per donor. General study results and limits: It was the non-shared clonotypes that had lower generation probabilities than clonotypes shared by all four donors. Around 5% of naive CD4 clonotypes were shared across four donors.

On this clone: Its antigen is undetermined.

Trimming took off 4 bases at V and 7 bases at J, with 20 bases between the two ends. The CDR3 loop spans 16 amino acids. In germline, CDR1 is SGHTA, CDR2 FQGNSA. Genomic DNA of each subset was evenly split across several immunoSEQ plates. TCRdb keeps only in-frame clones here, not all; method: immunoSEQ multiplex PCR. The sample shows millions of clones, approximately 95% of them seen only once. Sequencing used naive CD4+ T cells sorted from blood. Subset reported: CD45RA+ positively selected. The receptor was derived from a man aged 18-30 years in good health. The chain has TRBV7-2 and TRBJ2-1; a weak D match, TRBD2 (6 bases). CDR3: CASSSPRDSVGNEQFF. The CDR3 DNA reads as TGTGCCAGCAGCTCGCCCCGGGACTCAGTGGGGAATGAGCAGTTCTTC.